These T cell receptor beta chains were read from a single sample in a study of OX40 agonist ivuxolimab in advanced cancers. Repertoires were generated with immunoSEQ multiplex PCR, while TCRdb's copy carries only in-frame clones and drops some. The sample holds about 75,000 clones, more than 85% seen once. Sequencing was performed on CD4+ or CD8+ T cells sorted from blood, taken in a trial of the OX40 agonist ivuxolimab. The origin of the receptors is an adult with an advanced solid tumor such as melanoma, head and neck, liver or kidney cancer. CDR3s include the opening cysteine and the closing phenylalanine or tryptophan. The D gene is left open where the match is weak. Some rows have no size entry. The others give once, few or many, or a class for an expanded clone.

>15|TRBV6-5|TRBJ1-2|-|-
CASPLEASTNYGYTF
TGTGCCAGCCCTCTGGAGGCCAGCACTAACTATGGCTACACCTTC
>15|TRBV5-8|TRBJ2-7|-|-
CASSLSGAKGYEQYF
TGTGCCAGCAGCTTGAGTGGGGCGAAAGGCTACGAGCAGTACTTC
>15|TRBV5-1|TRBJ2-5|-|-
CASSLRGAGQETQYF
TGCGCCAGCAGCTTGAGGGGGGCGGGTCAAGAGACCCAGTACTTC
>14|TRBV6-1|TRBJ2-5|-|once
CASTALGGRETQYF
TGTGCCAGCACGGCCTTGGGGGGCCGCGAGACCCAGTACTTC
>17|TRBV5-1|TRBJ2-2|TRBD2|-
CASSIGLAGVYTGELFF
TGCGCCAGCAGCATAGGACTAGCGGGAGTATATACCGGGGAGCTGTTTTTT
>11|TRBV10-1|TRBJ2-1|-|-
CASSGDNEQFF
TGCGCCAGCAGTGGGGACAATGAGCAGTTCTTC
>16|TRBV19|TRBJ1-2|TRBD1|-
CASSITERTGVYGYTF
TGTGCCAGTAGTATCACAGAGCGGACAGGGGTTTATGGCTACACCTTC
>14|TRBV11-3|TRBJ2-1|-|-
CASSLSGTYNEQFF
TGTGCCAGCAGCCTTAGCGGTACCTACAATGAGCAGTTCTTC
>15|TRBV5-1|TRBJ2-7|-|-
CASSFMGRDSYEQYF
TGCGCCAGCAGCTTTATGGGACGGGACTCCTACGAGCAGTACTTC
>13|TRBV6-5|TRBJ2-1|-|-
CASSYELNNEQFF
TGTGCCAGCAGTTACGAGCTCAACAATGAGCAGTTCTTC
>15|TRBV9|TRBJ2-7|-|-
CASSVDGQGLGEQYF
TGTGCCAGCAGCGTAGATGGGCAGGGCCTAGGCGAGCAGTACTTC
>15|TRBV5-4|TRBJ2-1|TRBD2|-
CASSFTSGVRNEQFF
TGTGCCAGCAGCTTCACTAGCGGGGTTAGGAATGAGCAGTTCTTC
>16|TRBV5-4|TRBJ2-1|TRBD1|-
CASSLAGTGGLDEQFF
TGTGCCAGCAGCTTGGCCGGGACAGGGGGCTTGGATGAGCAGTTCTTC
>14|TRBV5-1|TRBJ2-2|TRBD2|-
CASTLTSVTGELFF
TGCGCCAGCACCTTAACTAGCGTCACCGGGGAGCTGTTTTTT
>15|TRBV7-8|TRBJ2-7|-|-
CASSLAGFGSYEQYF
TGTGCCAGCAGCTTAGCGGGTTTCGGTTCCTACGAGCAGTACTTC
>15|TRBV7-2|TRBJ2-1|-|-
CASSSDVSSYNEQFF
TGTGCCAGCAGCTCGGACGTGAGCTCCTACAATGAGCAGTTCTTC
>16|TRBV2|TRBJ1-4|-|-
CASRTRDGPSNEKLFF
TGTGCCAGCAGAACCCGCGACGGACCTTCTAATGAAAAACTGTTTTTT
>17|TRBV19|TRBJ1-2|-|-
CASNEFGRGPADYGYTF
TGTGCCAGTAATGAATTTGGCCGGGGGCCGGCGGACTATGGCTACACCTTC
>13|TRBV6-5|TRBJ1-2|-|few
CASSLRAGDGYTF
TGTGCCAGCAGTTTAAGGGCAGGGGACGGCTACACCTTC
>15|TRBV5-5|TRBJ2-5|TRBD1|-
CASSSGQGGFETQYF
TGTGCCAGCAGCTCGGGACAGGGGGGCTTCGAGACCCAGTACTTC
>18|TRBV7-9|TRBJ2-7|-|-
CASSPMGWKGSATYEQYF
TGTGCCAGCAGCCCTATGGGTTGGAAAGGGAGCGCCACCTACGAGCAGTACTTC
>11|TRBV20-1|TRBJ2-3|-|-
CSGGAWDTQYF
TGCAGTGGCGGTGCGTGGGATACGCAGTATTTT
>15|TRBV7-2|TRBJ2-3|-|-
CASSFRTGSTDTQYF
TGTGCCAGCAGCTTCCGGACTGGTAGCACAGATACGCAGTATTTT
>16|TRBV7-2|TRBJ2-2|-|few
CASSRVPVIRTGELFF
TGTGCCAGCAGCAGAGTTCCGGTTATTCGAACCGGGGAGCTGTTTTTT
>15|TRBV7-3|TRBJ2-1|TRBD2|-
CASSQTSGAYNEQFF
TGTGCCAGCAGCCAAACTAGCGGGGCCTACAATGAGCAGTTCTTC
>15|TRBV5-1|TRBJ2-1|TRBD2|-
CASSRGLAGGNEQFF
TGCGCCAGCAGCCGGGGACTAGCGGGAGGAAATGAGCAGTTCTTC
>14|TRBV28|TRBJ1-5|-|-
CASGGTNSNQPQHF
TGTGCCAGCGGTGGGACAAATAGCAATCAGCCCCAGCATTTT
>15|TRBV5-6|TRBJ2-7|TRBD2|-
CASSSKLAGGNEQYF
TGTGCCAGCAGCTCCAAACTAGCGGGAGGTAACGAGCAGTACTTC
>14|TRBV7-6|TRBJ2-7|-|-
CASSLRESAYEQYF
TGTGCCAGCAGCTTACGGGAGTCTGCCTACGAGCAGTACTTC